Below, 22 T cell receptor beta chains from the same sample are listed, as sequenced in a study of PD-1 blockade in classical Hodgkin lymphoma. Sequencing was performed with immunoSEQ multiplex PCR; in TCRdb, only in-frame clones are kept and a portion is missing. The sample has about 28,000 clones, 70% to 90% seen once. Every patient had relapsed following autologous stem cell transplantation, and cohorts differed in brentuximab vedotin exposure. The source material was peripheral blood mononuclear cells (PBMCs), sampled before the second cycle of nivolumab. The receptors come from a human donor with classical Hodgkin lymphoma.

This chain links TRBV29-1 with TRBJ1-2; the D is unclear. V was cut by 0 bases and J by 4 bases, with 12 bases left in between. The germline gives CDR1 SQVTM, CDR2 ANQGSEA. The CDR3 runs to 14 residues. CDR3 loop: CSVEDRPYSYGYTF. The CDR3 DNA reads TGCAGCGTTGAAGATCGACCCTACAGCTATGGCTACACCTTC.

V and J are TRBV11-2 and TRBJ2-1; 11 bases map to TRBD2. The CDR3 is 15 amino acids. V lost 5 bases to trimming and J lost 4 bases; unmatched junction nucleotides: 4. Germline CDR1 reads SGHAT; CDR2 reads FQNNGV. The CDR3 is CASSTRTSGYNEQFF. In DNA, the CDR3 is TGTGCCAGCAGCACCCGGACTAGCGGGTACAATGAGCAGTTCTTC.

V usage is TRBV19 and J usage is TRBJ1-2, with D unclear. Trimming left V 5 bases short and J 4 bases short, with 17 bases between. There are 15 residues in the CDR3. The V gene's germline CDR1 is LNHDA and CDR2 SQIVND (reference sequence). CDR3 protein: CASSQRGAGPYGYTF. The CDR3 DNA is TGTGCCAGTAGTCAGAGAGGAGCGGGCCCCTATGGCTACACCTTC. Looking up the rest from reference TRBV19 and TRBJ1-2 gives the full variable domain: DGGITQSPKYLFRKEGQNVTLSCEQNLNHDAMYWYRQDPGQGLRLIYYSQIVNDFQKGDIAEGYSVSREKKESFPLTVTSAQKNPTAFYLCASSQRGAGPYGYTFGSGTRLTVV.

The V call is TRBV4-1, the J call TRBJ2-7; 10 bases align to TRBD1. The V gene's germline CDR1 is MGHRA and CDR2 YSYEKL. The CDR3 extends over 15 amino acids. V trimming: 4 bases; J trimming: 3 bases; junction bases outside the gene matches: 6. Written as DNA, the CDR3 is TGCGCCAGCAGCCGGCAGACAGGGGGCGGCTACGAGCAGTACTTC. Protein sequence: CASSRQTGGGYEQYF.

A single count supports this clone. This chain connects TRBV28 to TRBJ1-5; a possible D gene is TRBD1 (5 bases). Germline assignment: CDR1 MDHEN and CDR2 SYDVKM. The CDR3 length is 19 residues. V lost 2 bases, J lost 7 bases, and 27 bases lay in between. The CDR3 DNA follows: TGTGCCAGCAGTTTAAAAGGTTTTGGCCTTAGGGACCGAGGACAGCCCCAGCATTTT. Protein sequence: CASSLKGFGLRDRGQPQHF.

The J gene is TRBJ1-1, the V gene TRBV5-1; a possible D gene is TRBD1 (5 bases). This CDR3 region has 18 residues. The V and J ends lost 4 bases and 4 bases respectively, with 26 bases between them. The V gene's germline CDR1 is SGHRS and CDR2 YFSETQ. CDR3 bases: TGCGCCAGCAGCCTCCGCGGGAAGGACACTCGTCGGGGCACTGAAGCTTTCTTT. Translation: CASSLRGKDTRRGTEAFF.

The chain uses TRBV27 and TRBJ2-1; D is perhaps TRBD1 (6 bases). Germline V CDR1 and CDR2: MNHEY, SMNVEV (reference sequence). V was shortened by 5 bases and J by 8 bases, with 13 bases between the two germline ends. The CDR3 sequence is 13 residues long. The CDR3 DNA follows: TGTGCCAGCAGTAAATACACAGGGTATGAGCAGTTCTTC. It translates to CASSKYTGYEQFF.

J is TRBJ2-1 and V is TRBV29-1; the D is unclear. CDR3 length equals 15 residues. The germline V gene has CDR1 SQVTM and CDR2 ANQGSEA. Trimming pared 3 bases from V and 0 bases from J, leaving 12 bases between. The CDR3 bases are TGCAGCGTTGAGCCCGGACCAAGCTCCTACAATGAGCAGTTCTTC. It specifies CSVEPGPSSYNEQFF.

This chain joins TRBV4-3 and TRBJ1-1, with 7 nucleotides matching TRBD1. The CDR3 covers 15 residues. The germline V gene encodes CDR1 LGHNA and CDR2 YSLEER. The junction had 6 bases not matched to a gene; V was cut back by 1 base and J by 4 bases. CDR3 region: CASSQAPGGGTEAFF. CDR3 sequence (DNA): TGCGCCAGCAGCCAAGCCCCAGGGGGAGGCACTGAAGCTTTCTTT.

The chain has TRBV6-5 and TRBJ2-1; the match to TRBD2 covers 7 bases. This CDR3 has 13 residues. Germline-derived CDR1 and CDR2 are MNHEY and SVGAGI. With V trimmed by 2 bases and J by 7 bases, 2 bases remained unmatched. CDR3 sequence reads: CASSYGGGNEQFF. CDR3 nucleotides: TGTGCCAGCAGTTACGGGGGAGGGAATGAGCAGTTCTTC.

This chain links TRBV13 with TRBJ2-7; 7 positions agree with TRBD1. This CDR3 region has 14 residues. Germline CDR1 reads PRHDT; CDR2 reads FYEKMQ (reference sequence). The junction had 6 bases not matched to a gene; V was cut back by 2 bases and J by 5 bases. The chain's CDR3 is CASSLQGVTHEQYF. CDR3 bases: TGTGCCAGCAGCTTACAGGGGGTTACCCACGAGCAGTACTTC.

This rearrangement joins TRBV2 to TRBJ2-3; D unclear. The CDR3 extends over 11 amino acids. Germline CDR1 and CDR2: SNHLY and FYNNEI. Trimming left V 6 bases short and J 8 bases short, with 9 bases between. The CDR3 loop reads CASRVVGTQYF. The CDR3 coding sequence is TGTGCCAGCAGAGTGGTTGGTACGCAGTATTTT.

The chain carries TRBV5-4 and TRBJ1-1, with TRBD1 matching 9 bases. The CDR3 runs 14 residues. Trimming took 5 bases from V and 3 from J; bases not matched to a gene: 5. CDR1 is SGHNT and CDR2 is YYREEE in the germline V gene (reference sequence). CDR3 region: CASRLGQGYTEAFF. CDR3 bases: TGTGCCAGCAGACTTGGACAGGGGTACACTGAAGCTTTCTTT. Full variable domain (missing parts from reference TRBV5-4 and TRBJ1-1): ETGVTQSPTHLIKTRGQQVTLRCSSQSGHNTVSWYQQALGQGPQFIFQYYREEENGRGNFPPRFSGLQFPNYSSELNVNALELDDSALYLCASRLGQGYTEAFFGQGTRLTVV.

This rearrangement joins TRBV13 to TRBJ2-5, with 12 nucleotides matching TRBD2. The CDR3 totals 15 residues. V lost 2 bases to trimming and J lost 4 bases; unmatched junction nucleotides: 2. Germline lookup yields CDR1 PRHDT and CDR2 FYEKMQ (reference sequence). CDR3: CASSLLAGGPETQYF. The CDR3 region has the DNA TGTGCCAGCAGCTTACTAGCGGGGGGGCCAGAGACCCAGTACTTC.

This clone was counted once. The chain uses TRBV19 and TRBJ1-1; D is possibly TRBD1 (5 bases). The ends were cut back, 7 bases at V and 5 bases at J, with 23 bases in the middle. Per the germline V gene, CDR1 is LNHDA and CDR2 is SQIVND (reference sequence). This CDR3 comprises 16 residues. CDR3 in amino acids: CASTGARRGGGTEAFF. In DNA form, the CDR3 reads TGTGCCAGTACCGGGGCGAGGAGGGGCGGGGGGACTGAAGCTTTCTTT.

This clone was seen just once. CDR3 bases: TGTGCCAGCAGGGGCGGGAGGGTAACAGATACGCAGTATTTT. Translation gives CASRGGRVTDTQYF. The rearrangement joins TRBV2 to TRBJ2-3, with 9 bases matching TRBD2. The V gene end was trimmed by 6 bases and the J gene end by 3 bases; junction bases not matched to a gene: 4. CDR1 is SNHLY, CDR2 FYNNEI, per germline. The CDR3 length is 14 residues.

The chain carries TRBV30 and TRBJ1-2, with 7 nucleotides matching TRBD1. The V gene end was trimmed by 8 bases and the J gene end by 1 base; junction bases not matched to a gene: 4. The V gene's germline CDR1 is GTSNPN and CDR2 SVGIG (reference sequence). The CDR3 is made up of 12 amino acids. CDR3 sequence (DNA): TGTGCCAGGGACAGCCGTAACTATGGCTACACCTTC. This codes for CARDSRNYGYTF.

V usage is TRBV5-6 and J usage is TRBJ1-3; no firm D call. The CDR3 extends over 17 amino acids. Germline CDR1 SGHDT, CDR2 YYEEEE. V was shortened by 1 base and J by 0 bases, with 14 bases between the two germline ends. This CDR3 reads CASSLLAQYHSGNTIYF. The CDR3 nucleotides read TGTGCCAGCAGCTTGCTCGCACAGTACCACTCTGGAAACACCATATATTTT.

The chain uses TRBV19 and TRBJ2-3; 15 nucleotides match TRBD2. The CDR3 extends over 19 amino acids. Germline CDR1 is LNHDA and CDR2 is SQIVND (reference sequence). J was trimmed by 1 base and V by 3 bases; bases with no gene match: 8. The CDR3, as DNA: TGTGCCAGTAGTATTATGGGGACTAGCGGGAGGTCCCGCACAGATACGCAGTATTTT. This translates into CASSIMGTSGRSRTDTQYF.

The genes are TRBV6-5 and TRBJ1-1, with D perhaps matching TRBD1 (5 bases). CDR3 size: 14 residues. In germline, CDR1 is MNHEY, CDR2 SVGAGI. V was shortened by 6 bases and J by 5 bases, with 16 bases between the two germline ends. The CDR3 sequence: CASRTGTGSTEAFF. Here the CDR3 DNA reads TGTGCCAGCAGAACCGGGACTGGAAGTACTGAAGCTTTCTTT.

This clone was detected only once. The chain employs TRBV7-2 and TRBJ2-7; 10 bases align to TRBD1. The germline V gene has CDR1 SGHTA and CDR2 FQGNSA. This CDR3 is 16 amino acids long. The junction had 9 bases not matched to a gene; V was cut back by 4 bases and J by 3 bases. This CDR3 is CASSSSLGTGDYEQYF. DNA for the CDR3: TGTGCCAGCAGCTCTAGCCTCGGGACAGGGGACTACGAGCAGTACTTC.

The chain employs TRBV28 and TRBJ1-5; TRBD1 matches 9 bases. The germline V gene encodes CDR1 MDHEN and CDR2 SYDVKM. V dropped 8 bases and J dropped 4; count of bases not matched to a gene: 9. CDR3 size: 15 residues. CDR3 region: CASGMGQGWNQPQHF. DNA for the CDR3: TGTGCCAGCGGGATGGGACAGGGTTGGAATCAGCCCCAGCATTTT.